What follows are 24 T cell receptor beta chains derived from one specimen sequenced in a study of spatial heterogeneity in lung cancer (dated by TCRdb to the late 2010s). Broader findings and caveats from the paper: The tumor nonsynonymous mutation count correlated with the number of expanded intratumoral alpha and beta TCRs.

Antigens of these TCRs are unknown. The library was built by means of 5' RACE. Sequencing took place on a NextSeq 500. In-frame beta chains were kept once TCRdb had trimmed the public reads at Q25 with fastp and called clones with MiXCR. Entries are consolidated by CDR3 protein sequence, retaining the most common genes and DNA. The sample table records a few hundred distinct CDR3 sequences; roughly 15% of these occur just once. The ten largest account for 67% of the sample. Reading the label with the study, this specimen's time point is: sample taken at primary tumor resection. Sequenced material: lung tumor tissue, taken at surgery. The receptors stem from a male donor with early-stage non-small cell lung cancer.

Comment on this clonotype: A read error may explain this, as a much larger clone is one base away. The chain recombines TRBV10-3 with TRBJ2-5; maybe TRBD2 (7 bases). Per germline, CDR1 ENHRY and CDR2 SYGVKD. The CDR3 sequence is 14 residues long. The ends were cut back, 10 bases at V and 5 bases at J, with 20 bases in the middle. This chain's CDR3 is CATERGAGKETQYF. In DNA, the CDR3 is TGTGCCACAGAACGGGGGGCAGGGAAGGAGACCCAGTACTTC.

This clonotype was detected only a few times. J is TRBJ2-3 and V is TRBV6-4; no definite D call. The germline gives CDR1 MRHNA, CDR2 SNTAGT. The CDR3 sequence is 13 residues long. The V end lost 8 bases, the J end lost 0 bases, and 9 bases lay between the germline ends. The CDR3 DNA is TGTGCCAGCGCGGAACAGAGCACAGATACGCAGTATTTT. Translated: CASAEQSTDTQYF.

A remark on this clonotype: Just one base apart from a much larger clone, this may be a read error. V is TRBV30 and J is TRBJ2-5; 9 nucleotides match TRBD2. The CDR3 sequence is 16 residues long. V lost 5 bases, J lost 3 bases, and 13 bases stayed unmatched. CDR1 and CDR2 from the germline V gene are GTSNPN and SVGIG (reference sequence). CDR3 nucleotide sequence: TGTGCCTGGTGTGACCTTAGCGGGAGAATGGAAGAGACCCAGTACTTC. Encoded protein: CAWCDLSGRMEETQYF.

Within the sample, this clonotype is large. The gene calls are TRBV12-3 or TRBV12-4 and TRBJ1-3; D remains unclear. The CDR3 covers 14 residues. Trimming removed 5 bases at V and 3 bases at J, with 11 bases between. This CDR3 reads CASSDLESGNTIYF. CDR3 coding DNA: TGTGCCAGCAGTGACCTAGAGAGTGGAAACACCATATATTTT.

This clonotype was seen a few times. This chain uses TRBV28 with TRBJ2-7, with 8 bases that match TRBD1. Germline CDR1 reads MDHEN; CDR2 reads SYDVKM. Trimming took 7 bases from V and 2 from J; bases not matched to a gene: 7. The CDR3 is 14 residues long. CDR3 protein: CASKSGGATYEQYF. The CDR3 coding sequence is TGTGCCAGCAAATCAGGGGGCGCGACCTACGAGCAGTACTTC.

This clonotype is labeled as large. The chain recombines TRBV20-1 with TRBJ2-5; 7 bases fit TRBD1. Germline V gene sequence: CDR1 DFQATT, CDR2 SNEGSKA (reference sequence). The CDR3 totals 15 residues. The junction had 11 bases not matched to a gene; V was cut back by 5 bases and J by 2 bases. CDR3 DNA sequence: TGCAGTGCTTGGCCCAGGGGGAGTAGGCAAGAGACCCAGTACTTC. This encodes CSAWPRGSRQETQYF.

By frequency in the sample, this clonotype is large. The rearrangement joins TRBV25-1 to TRBJ2-7; 8 nucleotides match TRBD1. The CDR3 is 12 residues long. The J segment lost 5 bases and the V segment lost 6 bases, leaving 3 bases of the junction unmatched. The germline gives CDR1 MGHDK, CDR2 SYGVNS. The CDR3 sequence: CASRQGVHEQYV. In DNA, the CDR3 is TGTGCCAGCAGACAGGGGGTCCACGAGCAGTACGTC.

A remark on this clonotype: At one end, the junction sequence differs from germline, possibly due to a read error. V gene TRBV7-2 combines with J gene TRBJ2-4, with D unresolved. The CDR3 contains 16 residues. CDR1 SGHTA and CDR2 FQGNSA come from the germline V gene. Here the CDR3 DNA reads TGTGCCAGCAGCCTCCGTAGTGATGCGTCCAAAAGCATTCAGTACTTC. It specifies CASSLRSDASKSIQYF.

The chain couples TRBV24-1 to TRBJ2-1; the D call may be TRBD1 or TRBD2 (5 bases each). Between the trimmed V and J ends, which lost 4 bases and 2 bases, there was a span of 11 bases. Germline loops: CDR1 KGHDR, CDR2 SFDVKD. This CDR3 has 15 amino acids. The CDR3 loop is CATSDTGTPYNEQFF. DNA for the CDR3: TGTGCCACCAGTGACACCGGGACCCCCTACAATGAGCAGTTCTTC.

This chain links TRBV6-1 with TRBJ1-2; 12 nucleotides align to TRBD1. The germline gives CDR1 MNHNS, CDR2 SASEGT. V was clipped by 0 bases and J by 8 bases; unmatched bases: 4. The CDR3 consists of 15 residues. In DNA form, the CDR3 reads TGTGCCAGCAGTGAAGCGGGACAGGGGGCGGAAGGCTACACCTTC. Protein: CASSEAGQGAEGYTF.

This clonotype came up a few times. The chain combines TRBV7-2 with TRBJ2-3, with D tentatively TRBD1 or TRBD2 (6 bases each). The CDR3 runs to 16 residues. V was cut by 5 bases and J by 1 base, with 16 bases left in between. CDR1 is SGHTA, CDR2 FQGNSA, per germline. In DNA, the CDR3 is TGTGCCAGCAGCCCCAAGGGGGGAATGGGCACAGATACGCAGTATTTT. This codes for CASSPKGGMGTDTQYF.

This chain joins TRBV20-1 and TRBJ1-2, with 8 bases that match TRBD1. This CDR3 has 13 amino acids. V lost 3 bases, J lost 5 bases, and 5 bases stayed unmatched. CDR1 and CDR2 from the germline V gene are DFQATT and SNEGSKA (reference sequence). CDR3 in amino acids: CSASRGTGYGYTF. CDR3 DNA: TGCAGTGCTAGTCGGGGGACAGGATATGGCTACACCTTC.

Written as DNA, the CDR3 is TGTGCCAGCAGTCTCCTCCCCTACACTGAAGCTTTCTTT. Its protein product is CASSLLPYTEAFF. The gene calls are TRBV6-5 and TRBJ1-1, with D unresolved. The CDR3 loop spans 13 amino acids. Germline-derived CDR1 and CDR2 are MNHEY and SVGAGI. The V end lost 5 bases, the J end lost 3 bases, and 10 bases lay between the germline ends.

This clonotype appeared a few times. The chain joins TRBV20-1 to TRBJ2-1, with 11 bases lining up with TRBD2. Germline CDR1 is DFQATT and CDR2 is SNEGSKA (reference sequence). With 6 bases clipped from V and 7 bases from J, the junction kept 11 bases outside the gene matches. This CDR3 region has 15 residues. The CDR3 region is CSALGGSGRANEQFF. The CDR3 nucleotides read TGCAGTGCCCTCGGAGGTAGCGGGAGGGCGAATGAGCAGTTCTTC.

This chain uses TRBV5-1 with TRBJ1-1, with unresolved D. Germline V lookup: CDR1 SGHRS, CDR2 YFSETQ. CDR3 length: 12 amino acids. The V and J ends lost 5 bases and 1 base respectively, with 6 bases between them. CDR3 amino acids: CASRSENTEAFF. Here the CDR3 DNA reads TGCGCCAGCAGGTCCGAGAACACTGAAGCTTTCTTT.

By sample share, this clonotype is hyperexpanded. The gene calls are TRBV3-1 and TRBJ2-3; 11 bases align to TRBD2. Losses at the gene ends were 4 bases for V and 1 base for J; bases not matched to a gene: 4. This CDR3 comprises 16 residues. The germline CDR1 and CDR2 sequences are LGHDT and YNNKEL (reference sequence). The CDR3 DNA is TGTGCCAGCAGCCCTCTAGCGGGGGGCGGCACAGATACGCAGTATTTT. Encoded protein: CASSPLAGGGTDTQYF.

This clonotype has more than one count but fewer than ten. The DNA of the CDR3 is TGTGCCAGCAGCCAAGATGGGACAGAAGGTGAAAAACTGTTTTTT. This translates into CASSQDGTEGEKLFF. This rearrangement joins TRBV4-2 to TRBJ1-4; 7 nucleotides match TRBD1. Trimming at V came to 0 bases and at J to 7 bases, leaving 5 bases not matched to a gene. The CDR3 is made up of 15 amino acids. Germline lookup yields CDR1 LGHNA and CDR2 YNFKEQ.

The chain carries TRBV5-1 and TRBJ1-6, with 8 bases fitting TRBD1. Germline V gene data show CDR1 as SGHRS and CDR2 as YFSETQ. V shed 5 bases and J 8 bases; nucleotides not matched to a gene: 9. CDR3 size: 15 residues. The CDR3: CASRSTGTGDSPLHF. CDR3 DNA sequence: TGCGCCAGCAGGTCCACCGGGACAGGAGATTCACCCCTCCACTTT.

With respect to this clonotype: This could be a read error, since a much larger clone is one nucleotide away. The chain employs TRBV27 and TRBJ2-2; either TRBD1 or TRBD2 may fit D (5 bases each). This CDR3 has 14 residues. Germline V gene data show CDR1 as MNHEY and CDR2 as SMNVEV (reference sequence). The CDR3 DNA is TGTGCCAGCAGTCTCCAGGGAAACACCGGGAAGCTGTTTTTT. Its translation: CASSLQGNTGKLFF.

This clonotype is large within its sample. The chain uses TRBV28 and TRBJ2-3; 9 bases agree with TRBD2. The germline V gene encodes CDR1 MDHEN and CDR2 SYDVKM. The CDR3 is made up of 15 amino acids. V gave up 6 bases and J gave up 5 bases; unmatched junction bases: 9. The CDR3 DNA follows: TGTGCCAGCAGGGGTCTAGCGGGACTTAGAGATACGCAGTATTTT. It specifies CASRGLAGLRDTQYF.

This clonotype appeared a few times. V is TRBV20-1 and J is TRBJ2-1; TRBD2 agrees at 13 bases. This CDR3 contains 15 residues. CDR1 and CDR2 (germline): DFQATT, SNEGSKA (reference sequence). Trimming cost V 6 bases and J 8 bases; bases outside gene matches: 10. The CDR3 reads CSATGTSGAGHEQFF. The CDR3 nucleotides read TGCAGTGCAACCGGGACTAGCGGGGCGGGGCATGAGCAGTTCTTC.

The rearrangement links TRBV3-1 to TRBJ1-1, with a possible D match to TRBD1 (5 bases). V was cut by 1 base and J by 0 bases, with 12 bases left in between. This CDR3 is 16 amino acids long. Germline V gene lookup returns CDR1 LGHDT and CDR2 YNNKEL (reference sequence). The CDR3 coding sequence is TGTGCCAGCAGCCAAGGTATCCCAGGGATGAACACTGAAGCTTTCTTT. This gives the protein CASSQGIPGMNTEAFF.

This chain links TRBV5-8 with TRBJ1-6; no firm D call. The germline V gene has CDR1 SGHTS and CDR2 YDEGEE. V was clipped by 2 bases and J by 7 bases, with 10 bases between them. This CDR3 comprises 14 residues. This chain's CDR3 is CASSFTGWNSPLHF. Written as DNA, the CDR3 is TGTGCCAGCAGCTTTACGGGATGGAATTCACCCCTCCACTTT. Full variable domain (missing parts from reference TRBV5-8 and TRBJ1-6): EAGVTQSPTHLIKTRGQQATLRCSPISGHTSVYWYQQALGLGLQFLLWYDEGEERNRGNFPPRFSGRQFPNYSSELNVNALELEDSALYLCASSFTGWNSPLHFGNGTRLTVT.

In this sample, this clonotype turned up a few times. The chain couples TRBV3-1 to TRBJ2-1, with D unresolved. The CDR3 runs 14 residues. CDR1 and CDR2 (germline): LGHDT, YNNKEL (reference sequence). V shed 0 bases and J shed 8 bases, with 11 bases lying between them. The CDR3 reads CASSQDLVADEQFF. CDR3 nucleotide sequence: TGTGCCAGCAGCCAAGATTTAGTCGCGGATGAGCAGTTCTTC.